This T cell receptor (beta chain) stems from a study of blood T cell repertoires in COVID-19. The CDR3 has 14 residues. Germline assignment: CDR1 MRHNA and CDR2 SNTAGT. The V end lost 6 bases, the J end lost 3 bases, and 15 bases lay between the germline ends. In the authors' methods: The assay estimated nucleated cells by amplifying reference gene primers. The table came from immunoSEQ multiplex PCR; TCRdb's copy has only in-frame clones and leaves some out. The V and J calls and clone size come from that table; D and trimming were worked out from the DNA. The sample holds some 200,000 clones, 65% to 85% seen once. On this clone: Other DNA sequences in the sample encode the same CDR3.

This clonotype was sampled from a woman in her 30s who had recovered from COVID-19. The material sequenced was peripheral blood. The chain links TRBV6-4 to TRBJ2-7; TRBD1 is a possible D gene (6 bases). The CDR3 loop reads CASRDRLRLYEQYF. The CDR3 region has the DNA TGTGCCAGCAGGGACAGACTACGACTCTACGAGCAGTACTTC.